A single sample is the source of the 18 T cell receptor beta chains below, sequenced in a study of neurological immune-mediated disorders. TCRdb re-derived calls from the 5' RACE reads in MiXCR, one entry per CDR3 protein. In the table there are tens of thousands of distinct CDR3 sequences, about a sixth of which are singletons. The sample was PBMCs. The source is a woman in her forties in good health.

In this sample, this clonotype turned up many times. The chain recombines TRBV9 with TRBJ2-5; a possible D gene is TRBD1 (5 bases). Germline V CDR1 and CDR2: SGDLS, YYNGEE. Trimming shortened V by 0 bases and J by 3 bases, and 6 bases separated the two germline ends. This CDR3 contains 13 residues. The CDR3 here is CASSVEGEETQYF. The CDR3 DNA is TGTGCCAGCAGCGTAGAAGGGGAAGAGACCCAGTACTTC.

This clonotype appeared a few times. This chain uses TRBV7-8 with TRBJ1-1; no clear D gene. Germline V lookup: CDR1 SGHVS, CDR2 FQNEAQ. V was cut by 2 bases and J by 7 bases, with 11 bases left in between. The length of the CDR3 is 13 residues. In DNA form, the CDR3 reads TGTGCCAGCAGCTTACCAGCCGGGTTTGAAGCTTTCTTT. Encoded protein: CASSLPAGFEAFF.

The rearrangement links TRBV5-1 to TRBJ2-1; D not resolved. Trimming took 1 base from V and 0 from J, leaving 8 bases between them. CDR1 is SGHRS, CDR2 YFSETQ, per germline. The CDR3 loop spans 15 amino acids. The DNA for the CDR3 is TGCGCCAGCAGCTTGTCGGGTAACTCCTACAATGAGCAGTTCTTC. Translation gives CASSLSGNSYNEQFF.

On this clonotype: The junction shows a germline mismatch at one end, possibly a read error. The CDR3: CASSRNRGPDTGELFF. CDR3 DNA sequence: TGTGCTAGCAGCCGTAACAGGGGGCCGGACACCGGGGAGCTGTTTTTT. The gene calls are TRBV7-7 and TRBJ2-2; 9 bases align to TRBD1. Germline V gene lookup returns CDR1 SSHAT and CDR2 FNYEAQ (reference sequence). CDR3 length equals 16 residues.

This clonotype was detected only a few times. The chain recombines TRBV18 with TRBJ2-3, with D uncertain. The CDR3 contains 16 residues. Germline V gene data show CDR1 as KGHSH and CDR2 as LQKENI. Trimming took off 3 bases at V and 4 bases at J, with 17 bases between the two ends. The CDR3 DNA sequence: TGTGCCAGCTCACCCACCCCAAGTAGTTTTCCAGATACGCAGTATTTT. This codes for CASSPTPSSFPDTQYF.

This clonotype was observed many times. The rearrangement uses TRBV25-1 and TRBJ2-4, with TRBD1 identical over 7 bases. This CDR3 has 14 amino acids. The junction had 5 bases not matched to a gene; V was cut back by 4 bases and J by 5 bases. Germline CDR1 reads MGHDK; CDR2 reads SYGVNS. CDR3 region: CASSASGQENIQYF. Here the CDR3 DNA reads TGTGCCAGCAGTGCCTCAGGACAGGAAAACATTCAGTACTTC.

This clonotype was counted many times. The chain links TRBV29-1 to TRBJ1-1, with D uncertain. The V and J ends lost 0 bases and 0 bases respectively, with 5 bases between them. The germline gives CDR1 SQVTM, CDR2 ANQGSEA. The length of the CDR3 is 13 residues. The CDR3 DNA follows: TGCAGCGTTGAAGACACAGTGAACACTGAAGCTTTCTTT. Its protein is CSVEDTVNTEAFF.

This sequence joins TRBV7-2 and TRBJ2-7; 12 nucleotides agree with TRBD2. The V and J ends lost 5 bases and 5 bases, in that order; junction bases with no gene match: 10. The CDR3 spans 16 residues. Germline values: CDR1 SGHTA, CDR2 FQGNSA. Here the CDR3 reads CASSPPVLAGGNEQYF. The CDR3 DNA reads as TGTGCCAGCAGCCCACCGGTACTAGCGGGAGGAAACGAGCAGTACTTC.

There are many counts of this clonotype. The gene calls are TRBV4-1 and TRBJ2-1, with a weak D call TRBD1 (6 bases). V was clipped by 1 base and J by 8 bases, with 21 bases between them. The CDR3 contains 17 residues. Germline V lookup: CDR1 MGHRA, CDR2 YSYEKL. The CDR3 region is CASSQAGDTSKRYEQFF. The CDR3 DNA reads TGCGCCAGCAGCCAAGCCGGGGACACCTCGAAAAGGTATGAGCAGTTCTTC.

This clonotype was seen at least ten times. The CDR3 sequence: CSVSRGSGQETQYF. The CDR3 nucleotides read TGCAGTGTTAGCCGCGGTAGCGGTCAAGAGACCCAGTACTTC. This chain links TRBV20-1 with TRBJ2-5; weak D call: TRBD2 (6 bases). The V gene's germline CDR1 is DFQATT and CDR2 SNEGSKA (reference sequence). The CDR3 is 14 amino acids. Trimming removed 7 bases from V and 2 bases from J, with 17 bases in between.

The gene calls are TRBV20-1 and TRBJ2-3; 7 nucleotides line up with TRBD2. There are 14 residues in the CDR3. The junction had 2 bases not matched to a gene; V was cut back by 1 base and J by 1 base. In germline, CDR1 is DFQATT, CDR2 SNEGSKA (reference sequence). For the CDR3, the DNA is TGCAGTGCTAGAGCAAGCGGGGGCACAGATACGCAGTATTTT. This translates into CSARASGGTDTQYF.

In its sample, this clonotype was seen a few times. This sequence joins TRBV7-8 and TRBJ2-3; no clear D. Germline lookup yields CDR1 SGHVS and CDR2 FQNEAQ. V lost 1 base and J 0 bases, leaving 11 bases between the germline ends. CDR3 length equals 16 residues. CDR3 nucleotide sequence: TGTGCCAGCAGCTTAGATCTTTGGGGTAGCACAGATACGCAGTATTTT. Amino acid sequence: CASSLDLWGSTDTQYF. The full variable domain, rest sourced from reference TRBV7-8 and TRBJ2-3, is GAGVSQSPRYKVAKRGQDVALRCDPISGHVSLFWYQQALGQGPEFLTYFQNEAQLDKSGLPSDRFFAERPEGSVSTLKIQRTQQEDSAVYLCASSLDLWGSTDTQYFGPGTRLTVL.

The chain joins TRBV20-1 to TRBJ2-3; 9 nucleotides agree with TRBD2. V shed 5 bases, J shed 4 bases, and the junction held 10 bases outside the gene matches. The length of the CDR3 is 15 residues. The germline V gene has CDR1 DFQATT and CDR2 SNEGSKA (reference sequence). CDR3 sequence (DNA): TGCAGTGCTGGAGGTACCGGGACTAGCCCAGATACGCAGTATTTT. It yields the protein CSAGGTGTSPDTQYF.

This clonotype has a count of ten or more. The chain combines TRBV7-2 with TRBJ2-3; no clear D gene. V gave up 5 bases and J gave up 3 bases, with 9 bases separating them. This CDR3 is built from 13 residues. CDR1 and CDR2 from the germline V gene are SGHTA and FQGNSA. As DNA, the CDR3 is TGTGCCAGCAGCGTGAAGCTGACAGATACGCAGTATTTT. As protein: CASSVKLTDTQYF.

This clonotype has a handful of counts. This CDR3 reads CASSPGQDGAIGYTF. CDR3 in DNA: TGTGCCAGCTCACCCGGACAGGATGGGGCCATTGGCTACACCTTC. V and J are TRBV18 and TRBJ1-2; 7 bases map to TRBD1. Germline V CDR1 and CDR2: KGHSH, LQKENI. CDR3 length equals 15 residues. The V segment lost 3 bases and the J segment 7 bases; nucleotides outside the gene matches: 11.

The chain links TRBV5-4 to TRBJ2-3, with unresolved D. The CDR3 extends over 14 amino acids. Germline V lookup: CDR1 SGHNT, CDR2 YYREEE (reference sequence). V was pared by 10 bases and J by 6 bases, with 21 bases between. Here the CDR3 reads CAAGLDLSTDTQYF. The DNA for the CDR3 is TGTGCCGCAGGTCTGGACCTTTCAACGGATACGCAGTATTTT.

This clonotype was seen at least ten times. J is TRBJ2-3 and V is TRBV24-1; 13 positions agree with TRBD2. J lost 5 bases, V lost 4 bases, and 5 bases had no gene match. The CDR3 runs to 16 residues. Looked up from germline, CDR1 is KGHDR and CDR2 is SFDVKD. This CDR3 is CATSEAGTSGEDTQYF. The CDR3 bases are TGTGCCACCAGTGAGGCCGGGACTAGCGGGGAAGATACGCAGTATTTT.

Many counts were recorded for this clonotype. V is TRBV7-8 and J is TRBJ2-7; D possibly corresponds to TRBD2 (5 bases). The CDR3 covers 13 residues. The germline V gene has CDR1 SGHVS and CDR2 FQNEAQ. Trimming shortened V by 2 bases and J by 2 bases, and 7 bases separated the two germline ends. CDR3 sequence (DNA): TGTGCCAGCAGCTTATCCGGGACCTACGAGCAGTACTTC. This gives the protein CASSLSGTYEQYF.